Presented here are 5 T cell receptor beta chains from one specimen sequenced in a study of blood T cell repertoires in COVID-19. Measured with immunoSEQ multiplex PCR; TCRdb has only the in-frame clones, and not every one. This table has about 97,000 clones, almost 80% appearing once. Sequencing input: peripheral blood. These receptor sequences come from a man in his 60s with active or convalescent COVID-19.

This clone has just one count. The chain links TRBV6-2 or TRBV6-3 to TRBJ2-3, with TRBD1 matching over 8 bases. CDR3 length equals 15 residues. With 5 bases clipped from V and 6 bases from J, the junction kept 10 bases outside the gene matches. Germline CDR1 MNHEY, CDR2 SVGEGT. This CDR3 reads CASSRIRQGRDTQYF. The CDR3, as DNA: TGTGCCAGCAGTAGGATTCGACAGGGGAGGGATACGCAGTATTTT.

This clone has a single count. The chain carries TRBV2 and TRBJ2-5, with 7 bases matching TRBD1. Germline CDR1 is SNHLY and CDR2 is FYNNEI. The V segment lost 0 bases and the J segment 1 base; nucleotides outside the gene matches: 5. The CDR3 consists of 16 residues. The CDR3 nucleotides read TGTGCCAGCAGTGAAGCGAACAGGGGCCGCCAAGAGACCCAGTACTTC. Translated, it gives CASSEANRGRQETQYF.

CDR3 region: CASSQTGNEQFF. CDR3 bases: TGTGCCAGCAGCCAAACGGGCAATGAGCAGTTCTTC. This chain joins TRBV11-2 and TRBJ2-1; D is uncertain. There are 12 residues in the CDR3. Germline V gene data show CDR1 as SGHAT and CDR2 as FQNNGV. The V end was cut by 5 bases, the J end by 6 bases, with 8 bases between.

This clone was seen more than once but under ten times. The chain uses TRBV12-3 or TRBV12-4 and TRBJ2-7; unclear D gene. The CDR3 has 11 amino acids. Between the trimmed V and J ends, which lost 6 bases and 6 bases, there was a span of 9 bases. CDR3 region: CASRGDTEQYV. The CDR3 DNA sequence: TGTGCCAGCAGGGGCGATACCGAGCAGTACGTC.

The chain joins TRBV3-1 (or the pseudogene TRBV3-2) to TRBJ1-5; 7 nucleotides line up with TRBD1. Germline V lookup: CDR1 LGHDT, CDR2 YNNKEL (reference sequence). V lost 5 bases, J lost 7 bases, and 8 bases stayed unmatched. The CDR3 is made up of 14 amino acids. The CDR3 DNA follows: TGTGCCAGCAGCAAGAGGGGGCAAGGCCAGCCCCAGCATTTT. This encodes CASSKRGQGQPQHF.